Sequencing of this T cell receptor (beta chain) was carried out in a study of cytomegalovirus exposure and HLA in healthy donors. PCR was performed using 60 Vbeta and 13 Jbeta primers. Assay used: immunoSEQ multiplex PCR; TCRdb lists only in-frame clones, some missing. Among 100,000 or so clones listed, about 80% were seen once. The length of the CDR3 is 14 residues. CDR1 is SGHRS, CDR2 YFSETQ, per germline. The ends were cut back, 4 bases at V and 0 bases at J, with 8 bases in the middle. The V gene is TRBV5-1, the J gene TRBJ2-1; no definite D call. Sequencing was performed on PBMCs. This clonotype originated in a man aged 40-49 years in good health and CMV-seronegative. For the CDR3, the DNA is TGCGCCAGCAGCAGCTACTCCTCCTACAATGAGCAGTTCTTC. This sequence encodes CASSSYSSYNEQFF. Supplemented by reference TRBV5-1 and TRBJ2-1, the full variable domain reads KAGVTQTPRYLIKTRGQQVTLSCSPISGHRSVSWYQQTPGQGLQFLFEYFSETQRNKGNFPGRFSGRQFSNSRSEMNVSTLELGDSALYLCASSSYSSYNEQFFGPGTRLTVL.